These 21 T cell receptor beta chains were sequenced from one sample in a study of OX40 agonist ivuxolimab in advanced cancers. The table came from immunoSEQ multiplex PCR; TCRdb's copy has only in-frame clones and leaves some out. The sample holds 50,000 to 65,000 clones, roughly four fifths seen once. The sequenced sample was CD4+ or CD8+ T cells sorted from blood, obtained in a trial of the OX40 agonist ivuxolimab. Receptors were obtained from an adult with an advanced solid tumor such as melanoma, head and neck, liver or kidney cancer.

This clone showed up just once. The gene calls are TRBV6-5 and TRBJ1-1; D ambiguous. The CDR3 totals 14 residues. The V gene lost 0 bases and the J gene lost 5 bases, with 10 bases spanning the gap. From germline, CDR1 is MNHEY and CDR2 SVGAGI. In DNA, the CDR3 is TGTGCCAGCAGTTACTCGGGTCGCGGGACTGAAGCTTTCTTT. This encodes CASSYSGRGTEAFF.

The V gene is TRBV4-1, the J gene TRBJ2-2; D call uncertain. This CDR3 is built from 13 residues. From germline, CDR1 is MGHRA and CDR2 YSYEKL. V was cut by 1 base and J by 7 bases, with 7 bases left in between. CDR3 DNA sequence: TGCGCCAGCAGCCAAGGATATGGCGGGGAGCTGTTTTTT. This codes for CASSQGYGGELFF.

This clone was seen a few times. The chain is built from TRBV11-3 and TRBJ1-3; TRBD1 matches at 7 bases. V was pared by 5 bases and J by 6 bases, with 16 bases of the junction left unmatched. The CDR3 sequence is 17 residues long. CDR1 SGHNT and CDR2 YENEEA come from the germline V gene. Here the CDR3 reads CASSPGGPATQTNTIYF. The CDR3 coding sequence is TGTGCCAGCAGCCCAGGGGGACCGGCCACACAGACAAACACCATATATTTT.

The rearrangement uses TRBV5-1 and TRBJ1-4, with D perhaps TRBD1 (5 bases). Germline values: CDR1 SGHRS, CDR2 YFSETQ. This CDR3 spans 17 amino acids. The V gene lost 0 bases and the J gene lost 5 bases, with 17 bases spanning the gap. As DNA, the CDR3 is TGCGCCAGCAGCTTGGCAGGGCGCACCGAACGAAATGAAAAACTGTTTTTT. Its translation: CASSLAGRTERNEKLFF. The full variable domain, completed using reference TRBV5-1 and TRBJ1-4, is KAGVTQTPRYLIKTRGQQVTLSCSPISGHRSVSWYQQTPGQGLQFLFEYFSETQRNKGNFPGRFSGRQFSNSRSEMNVSTLELGDSALYLCASSLAGRTERNEKLFFGSGTQLSVL.

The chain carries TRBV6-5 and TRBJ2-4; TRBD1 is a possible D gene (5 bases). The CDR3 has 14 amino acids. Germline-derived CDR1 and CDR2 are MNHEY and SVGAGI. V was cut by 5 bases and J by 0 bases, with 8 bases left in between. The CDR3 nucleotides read TGTGCCAGCAGTACGACAGTAGCCAAAAACATTCAGTACTTC. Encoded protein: CASSTTVAKNIQYF.

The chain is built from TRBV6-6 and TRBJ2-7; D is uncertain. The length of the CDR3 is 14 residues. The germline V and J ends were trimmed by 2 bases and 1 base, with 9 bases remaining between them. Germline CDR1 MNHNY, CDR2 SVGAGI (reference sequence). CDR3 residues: CASSYNELSYEQYF. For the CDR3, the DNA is TGTGCCAGCAGTTACAACGAGCTATCCTACGAGCAGTACTTC.

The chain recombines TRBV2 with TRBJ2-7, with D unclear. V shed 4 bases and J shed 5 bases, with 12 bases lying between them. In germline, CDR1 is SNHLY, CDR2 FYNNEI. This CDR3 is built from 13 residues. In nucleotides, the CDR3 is TGTGCCAGCAGTGGGTCCCCCAGGAACGAGCAGTACTTC. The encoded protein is CASSGSPRNEQYF. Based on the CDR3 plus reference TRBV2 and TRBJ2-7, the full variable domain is EPEVTQTPSHQVTQMGQEVILRCVPISNHLYFYWYRQILGQKVEFLVSFYNNEISEKSEIFDDQFSVERPDGSNFTLKIRSTKLEDSAMYFCASSGSPRNEQYFGPGTRLTVT.

CDR3 amino acids: CASSWTSGDTDTQYF. Written as DNA, the CDR3 is TGTGCCAGCAGCTGGACTAGCGGGGATACAGATACGCAGTATTTT. The chain recombines TRBV5-4 with TRBJ2-3; 12 positions match TRBD2. Trimming cost V 3 bases and J 3 bases; bases outside gene matches: 2. The CDR3 covers 15 residues. Looked up from germline, CDR1 is SGHNT and CDR2 is YYREEE (reference sequence).

The CDR3 region is CASSPGGRVEKLFF. The DNA for the CDR3 is TGTGCCAGCAGCCCAGGAGGTCGGGTCGAAAAACTGTTTTTT. The chain combines TRBV6-5 with TRBJ1-4, with no clear D. This CDR3 spans 14 amino acids. V was clipped by 6 bases and J by 8 bases, with 16 bases between them. Germline V gives CDR1 MNHEY, CDR2 SVGAGI.

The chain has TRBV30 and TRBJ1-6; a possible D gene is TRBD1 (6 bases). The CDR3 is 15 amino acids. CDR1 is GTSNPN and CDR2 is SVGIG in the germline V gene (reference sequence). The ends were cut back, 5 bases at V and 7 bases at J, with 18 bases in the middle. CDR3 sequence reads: CAWEGHSLGNSPLHF. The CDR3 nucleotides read TGTGCCTGGGAGGGACACTCCCTAGGGAATTCACCCCTCCACTTT.

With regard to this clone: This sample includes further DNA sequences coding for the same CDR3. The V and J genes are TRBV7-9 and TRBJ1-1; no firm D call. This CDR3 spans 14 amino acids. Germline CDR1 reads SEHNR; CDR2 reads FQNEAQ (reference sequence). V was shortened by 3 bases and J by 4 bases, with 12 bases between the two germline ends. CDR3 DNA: TGTGCCAGCAGCTTTGGCGGGCAGCCCACTGAAGCTTTCTTT. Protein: CASSFGGQPTEAFF. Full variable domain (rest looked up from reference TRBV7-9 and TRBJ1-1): DTGVSQNPRHKITKRGQNVTFRCDPISEHNRLYWYRQTLGQGPEFLTYFQNEAQLEKSRLLSDRFSAERPKGSFSTLEIQRTEQGDSAMYLCASSFGGQPTEAFFGQGTRLTVV.

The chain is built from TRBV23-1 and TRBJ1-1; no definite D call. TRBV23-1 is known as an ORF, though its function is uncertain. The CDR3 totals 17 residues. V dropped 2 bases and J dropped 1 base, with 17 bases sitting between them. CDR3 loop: CASSQDTRDRENTEAFF. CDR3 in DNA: TGCGCCAGCAGTCAAGATACGAGGGATCGGGAGAACACTGAAGCTTTCTTT.

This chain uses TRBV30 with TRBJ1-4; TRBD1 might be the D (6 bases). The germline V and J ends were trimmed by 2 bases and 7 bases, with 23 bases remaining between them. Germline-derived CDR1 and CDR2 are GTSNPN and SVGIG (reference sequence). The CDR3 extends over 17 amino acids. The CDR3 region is CAWSQILGGPGSEKLFF. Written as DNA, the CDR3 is TGTGCCTGGAGTCAAATCCTCGGGGGGCCAGGTAGTGAAAAACTGTTTTTT. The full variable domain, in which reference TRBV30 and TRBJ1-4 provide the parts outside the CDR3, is SQTIHQWPATLVQPVGSPLSLECTVEGTSNPNLYWYRQAAGRGLQLLFYSVGIGQISSEVPQNLSASRPQDRQFILSSKKLLLSDSGFYLCAWSQILGGPGSEKLFFGSGTQLSVL.

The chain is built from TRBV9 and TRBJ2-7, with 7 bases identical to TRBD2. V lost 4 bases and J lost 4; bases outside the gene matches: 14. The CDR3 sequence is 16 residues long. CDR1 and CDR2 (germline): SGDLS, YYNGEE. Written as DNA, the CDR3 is TGTGCCAGCAGCCCCGAAGGTCGGGGGGATCTTTACGAGCAGTACTTC. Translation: CASSPEGRGDLYEQYF.

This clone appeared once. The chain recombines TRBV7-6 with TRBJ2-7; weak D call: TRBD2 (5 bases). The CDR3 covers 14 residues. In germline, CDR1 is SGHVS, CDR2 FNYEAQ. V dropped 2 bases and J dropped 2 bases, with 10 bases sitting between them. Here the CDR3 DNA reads TGTGCCAGCAGCTTATTCCGGGGTCCCTACGAGCAGTACTTC. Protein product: CASSLFRGPYEQYF.

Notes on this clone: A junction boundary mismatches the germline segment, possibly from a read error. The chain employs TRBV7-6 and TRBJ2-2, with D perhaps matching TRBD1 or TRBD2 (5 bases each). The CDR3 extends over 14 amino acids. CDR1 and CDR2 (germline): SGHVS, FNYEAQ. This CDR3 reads CASSLGGNPGELFF. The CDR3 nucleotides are TGTGCCAGCAGCTTAGGGGGGAACCCCGGGGAGCTGTTTTTT.

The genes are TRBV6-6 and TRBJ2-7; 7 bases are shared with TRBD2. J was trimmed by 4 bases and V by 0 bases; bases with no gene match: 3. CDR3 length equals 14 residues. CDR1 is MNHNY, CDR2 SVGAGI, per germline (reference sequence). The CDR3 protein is CASSYSWGGYEQYF. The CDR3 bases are TGTGCCAGCAGTTACTCGTGGGGGGGTTACGAGCAGTACTTC.

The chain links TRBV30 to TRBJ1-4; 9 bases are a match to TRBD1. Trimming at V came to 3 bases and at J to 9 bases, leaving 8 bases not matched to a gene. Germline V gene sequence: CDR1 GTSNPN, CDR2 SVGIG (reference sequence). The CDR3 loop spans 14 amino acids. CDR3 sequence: CAWSPGTGTKKLFF. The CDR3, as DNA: TGTGCCTGGAGCCCCGGGACAGGGACTAAAAAACTGTTTTTT.

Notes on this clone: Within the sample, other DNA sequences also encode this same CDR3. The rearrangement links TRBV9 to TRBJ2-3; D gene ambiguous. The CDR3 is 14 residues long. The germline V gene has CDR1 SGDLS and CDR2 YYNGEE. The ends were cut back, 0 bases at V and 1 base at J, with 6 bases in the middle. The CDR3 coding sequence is TGTGCCAGCAGCGTAGTAGGCGGCACAGATACGCAGTATTTT. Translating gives CASSVVGGTDTQYF.

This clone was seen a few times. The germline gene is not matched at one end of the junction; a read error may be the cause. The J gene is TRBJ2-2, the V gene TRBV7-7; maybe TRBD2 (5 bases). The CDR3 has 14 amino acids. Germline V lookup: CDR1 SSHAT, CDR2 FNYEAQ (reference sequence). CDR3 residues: CASSSGLHTGELFF. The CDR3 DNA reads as TGTGCTAGCAGCAGCGGACTGCACACCGGGGAGCTGTTTTTT.

The DNA for the CDR3 is TGTGCCAGCAGCTTAGCGATGCCGGGTCAAGAGACCCAGTACTTC. Protein sequence: CASSLAMPGQETQYF. The chain joins TRBV7-6 to TRBJ2-5; no firm D call. The V gene's germline CDR1 is SGHVS and CDR2 FNYEAQ. The V gene lost 0 bases and the J gene lost 2 bases, with 10 bases spanning the gap. This CDR3 has 15 amino acids.